The sequence of this T cell receptor (beta chain) was determined in a study of T cells in Graves' hyperthyroidism and ophthalmopathy. Overall study results and limits: The blood repertoire included most of the expanded thyroid clonotypes above 0.001. Classification by a 13 V-J model distinguished ophthalmopathy from stable hyperthyroidism.

This clonotype has ten or more counts. Its antigen remains unknown. The CDR3 is 17 amino acids. Looked up from germline, CDR1 is SNHLY and CDR2 is FYNNEI. V dropped 2 bases and J dropped 4; count of bases not matched to a gene: 10. Pregnant or lactating patients were excluded, as were those with uncontrolled infection or other autoimmune disease. Template material for amplifying TCR beta CDR3 regions consisted of RNA transcripts. The TCR CDR3 first-round RT-PCR relied on the HTBI primer set. In TCRdb, the multiplex PCR reads were re-called with MiXCR into one record per CDR3 protein. The sample comprises some 270,000 distinct CDR3 sequences, approximately 12% of which are singletons, and 6% to 8% rests with the top ten.

Specimen: blood. This TCR derives from a woman in her 30s with Graves' hyperthyroidism that later progressed to Graves' ophthalmopathy. J is TRBJ2-2 and V is TRBV2; 7 bases line up with TRBD2. CDR3 sequence (DNA): TGTGCCAGCAGTGAATTTGGAACTAGCGTAGGCACCGGGGAGCTGTTTTTT. Its translation is CASSEFGTSVGTGELFF. Looking up the rest from reference TRBV2 and TRBJ2-2 gives the full variable domain: EPEVTQTPSHQVTQMGQEVILRCVPISNHLYFYWYRQILGQKVEFLVSFYNNEISEKSEIFDDQFSVERPDGSNFTLKIRSTKLEDSAMYFCASSEFGTSVGTGELFFGEGSRLTVL.